The subject of this entry is one T cell receptor beta chain. This entry is derived from a study of blood T cells in healthy people across ages. As for the study in general: Using template switching, researchers captured about one barcoded beta molecule for each two T cells.

With a J-beta primer mix and a sample-barcoded 5' primer, a second PCR ran roughly 6 to 12 cycles. Every cDNA was tagged by a template-switch adaptor with 12 random nucleotides. From the 5' RACE reads, TCRdb called clonotypes with MiXCR, one entry per CDR3 protein. Among 1 million or so distinct CDR3 sequences listed, roughly 45% were seen once. Material for sequencing was blood. The sequence derives from a woman aged 55-70 years in good health.

The CDR3 sequence is CASSLAGGLAQPQHF. In nucleotides, the CDR3 is TGCGCCAGCAGCTTGGCCGGGGGGCTGGCGCAGCCCCAGCATTTT. The V call is TRBV5-1, the J call TRBJ1-5, with a possible D match to TRBD1 (6 bases). The germline CDR1 and CDR2 sequences are SGHRS and YFSETQ. The CDR3 loop spans 15 amino acids. V lost 0 bases and J 7 bases, leaving 14 bases between the germline ends.